The rows below give T cell receptor beta chains drawn from one sample of a study of T cell changes during pregnancy in multiple sclerosis. The table came from immunoSEQ multiplex PCR; TCRdb's copy has only in-frame clones and leaves some out. The data hold approximately 49,000 clones, with over 90% observed a single time. The specimen comprised peripheral blood, sampled after pregnancy. These receptors were taken from a female donor with multiple sclerosis, enrolled in a pregnancy study. Both conserved end residues are part of each CDR3. D genes are given only for firm matches. The size field is filled for only some rows; it gives once, few, many or a size class.

V gene: TRBV7-8
J gene: TRBJ2-1
clone size: .
D gene: .
CDR3 protein: CASSLVGTGGVNEQFF
CDR3 DNA: TGTGCCAGCAGCTTAGTTGGAACAGGGGGGGTCAATGAGCAGTTCTTC

V gene: TRBV7-2
J gene: TRBJ2-3
clone size: .
D gene: TRBD2
CDR3 protein: CASSLGLAGETQYF
CDR3 DNA: TGTGCCAGCAGCCTGGGACTAGCGGGGGAGACGCAGTATTTT

V gene: TRBV9
J gene: TRBJ2-7
clone size: .
D gene: .
CDR3 protein: CASSMRLDSEQYF
CDR3 DNA: TGTGCCAGCAGCATGCGACTAGATTCCGAGCAGTACTTC

V gene: TRBV18
J gene: TRBJ1-3
clone size: once
D gene: .
CDR3 protein: CASSPLGGSGNTIYF
CDR3 DNA: TGTGCCAGCTCACCTTTGGGGGGCTCTGGAAACACCATATATTTT

V gene: TRBV6-1
J gene: TRBJ2-3
clone size: .
D gene: TRBD1
CDR3 protein: CASRSGTGADTQYF
CDR3 DNA: TGTGCCAGCAGATCAGGGACAGGTGCAGATACGCAGTATTTT

V gene: TRBV7-9
J gene: TRBJ2-5
clone size: .
D gene: .
CDR3 protein: CASSPGRETQYF
CDR3 DNA: TGTGCCAGCAGCCCCGGTCGGGAGACCCAGTACTTC

V gene: TRBV11-1
J gene: TRBJ2-7
clone size: .
D gene: TRBD2
CDR3 protein: CASSFELAGAYEQYF
CDR3 DNA: TGTGCCAGCAGCTTCGAACTAGCGGGGGCCTACGAGCAGTACTTC

V gene: TRBV18
J gene: TRBJ2-7
clone size: .
D gene: TRBD2
CDR3 protein: CASSRAGGSYEQYF
CDR3 DNA: TGTGCCAGCTCAAGAGCGGGGGGATCCTACGAGCAGTACTTC

V gene: TRBV20-1
J gene: TRBJ1-1
clone size: .
D gene: .
CDR3 protein: CSAPVNTEAFF
CDR3 DNA: TGCAGTGCTCCAGTAAACACTGAAGCTTTCTTT

V gene: TRBV27
J gene: TRBJ1-2
clone size: few
D gene: .
CDR3 protein: CASSFGGGRTGNYGYTF
CDR3 DNA: TGTGCCAGCAGTTTCGGGGGGGGGCGGACGGGTAACTATGGCTACACCTTC

V gene: TRBV2
J gene: TRBJ2-3
clone size: .
D gene: .
CDR3 protein: CASSPQDTQYF
CDR3 DNA: TGTGCCAGCAGCCCCCAAGATACGCAGTATTTT